The text below deals with one TCR beta chain. The antigen is undetermined. The source of the sample is a study of monozygotic twins with inflammatory bowel disease. Using eight separate reactions per sample, the authors generated cDNA. Following a re-call of the 5' RACE reads, TCRdb has one entry per CDR3 protein and lacks DNA. Its table records 330,000 or so distinct CDR3 sequences. Notes on the study in general: IBD patients shared fewer clonotypes with others than healthy twins, especially with disease activity. Concordance status among twins (concordant versus discordant) showed no link to repertoire similarity, possibly from limited power. Healthy co-twins had higher TCRbeta inverse Simpson diversity than their IBD twins.

Germline CDR1 reads SGDLS; CDR2 reads YYNGEE. The CDR3 contains 15 residues. Sequences were obtained from blood. The receptor comes from a human donor with ulcerative colitis or Crohn's disease, or a healthy co-twin of an affected twin (not recorded which). The V and J genes are TRBV9 and TRBJ1-2; TCRdb's D gene call, TRBD1, goes unchecked for lack of DNA. CDR3 sequence reads: CASSAVGQGSNGYTF. The variable domain in full, completed from reference TRBV9 and TRBJ1-2, reads DSGVTQTPKHLITATGQRVTLRCSPRSGDLSVYWYQQSLDQGLQFLIQYYNGEERAKGNILERFSAQQFPDLHSELNLSSLELGDSALYFCASSAVGQGSNGYTFGSGTRLTVV.